Below are 3 T cell receptor beta chains sequenced from a single sample in a study of preoperative IRX-2 immunotherapy in early breast cancer. Sample treatment: preoperative locoregional IRX-2 cytokine immunotherapy. Repertoires were generated with immunoSEQ multiplex PCR, while TCRdb's copy carries only in-frame clones and drops some. The table includes some 3,100 clones, more than 75% detected once. This sample comprised tumor tissue, obtained after IRX-2 immunotherapy. The receptors were gathered from a human donor with breast cancer.

This chain links TRBV11-3 with TRBJ2-7; perhaps TRBD1 as D (6 bases). From germline, CDR1 is SGHNT and CDR2 YENEEA. Trimming cost V 5 bases and J 4 bases, with 15 bases left between them. The CDR3 spans 14 residues. The chain's CDR3 is CASSITQGPYEQYF. CDR3 in DNA: TGTGCCAGCAGCATAACACAGGGCCCTTACGAGCAGTACTTC.

This chain joins TRBV6-8 and TRBJ1-5, with D tentatively TRBD1 (5 bases). The V end was cut by 2 bases, the J end by 9 bases, with 11 bases between. CDR3 length equals 13 residues. CDR1 and CDR2 (germline): MNHGY, SAAAGT. CDR3 nucleotide sequence: TGTGCCAGCAGTTACGGAGGGGACCGGCCCCAGCATTTT. Translation gives CASSYGGDRPQHF.

About this clone: The same CDR3 arises from other DNA sequences in this sample as well. The chain links TRBV11-3 to TRBJ2-1, with TRBD2 matching over 14 bases. CDR1 and CDR2 from the germline V gene are SGHNT and YENEEA. With 6 bases clipped from V and 7 bases from J, the junction kept 5 bases outside the gene matches. The CDR3 is 15 residues long. CDR3 sequence reads: CASSYRTSGRNEQFF. The CDR3 nucleotides are TGTGCCAGCAGTTACAGGACTAGCGGGAGGAATGAGCAGTTCTTC.